Listed below are T cell receptor beta chains from one sample, sequenced in a study of T cell responses to AZD1222 COVID-19 vaccine. The repertoire was sequenced with immunoSEQ multiplex PCR; TCRdb's copy has only in-frame clones and lacks some. The sample includes roughly 140,000 clones, roughly 89% of them seen just once. The sample in question was peripheral blood, obtained on day 0 of AZD1222 vaccination. The source of these receptors is an adult in good health. CDR3s include the opening cysteine and the closing phenylalanine or tryptophan. A D gene is named only where the DNA matches it firmly. Expanded clones are given a class, and other clones once, few, many or no size at all.

d_gene	v_gene	len	abundance	j_gene	CDR3aa	CDR3nt
NA	TRBV24-1	15	NA	TRBJ2-2	CATASRTVNTGELFF	TGTGCCACCGCTTCCAGGACAGTAAACACCGGGGAGCTGTTTTTT
TRBD1	TRBV14	17	NA	TRBJ2-7	CASSRGPRDRGTYEQYF	TGTGCCAGCAGCCGCGGACCCCGGGACAGGGGGACCTACGAGCAGTACTTC
TRBD1	TRBV18	15	once	TRBJ1-4	CASSPGTGQGEKLFF	TGTGCCAGCTCACCAGGAACGGGACAGGGTGAAAAACTGTTTTTT
NA	TRBV6-5	14	NA	TRBJ2-7	CASSRNPIGYEQYF	TGTGCCAGCAGCCGTAATCCTATTGGCTACGAGCAGTACTTC
TRBD1	TRBV9	13	NA	TRBJ1-1	CASSRGQGTEAFF	TGTGCCAGCAGCCGGGGACAGGGGACTGAAGCTTTCTTT
NA	TRBV4-1	16	NA	TRBJ2-2	CASSQLYRVKSGELFF	TGCGCCAGCAGCCAACTTTATAGGGTGAAATCCGGGGAGCTGTTTTTT
TRBD1	TRBV28	15	NA	TRBJ1-6	CASSIATGDNSPLHF	TGTGCCAGCAGCATAGCGACAGGGGATAATTCACCCCTCCACTTT
NA	TRBV28	16	NA	TRBJ1-4	CASSLVGGRANEKLFF	TGTGCCAGCAGTTTAGTAGGGGGGCGGGCTAATGAAAAACTGTTTTTT
NA	TRBV28	13	NA	TRBJ1-2	CASSQVTGLGYTF	TGTGCCAGCAGTCAAGTGACAGGCCTAGGCTACACCTTC
NA	TRBV15	14	NA	TRBJ2-1	CATSRGGDLNEQFF	TGTGCCACCAGCAGAGGGGGGGATCTTAATGAGCAGTTCTTC
NA	TRBV7-8	12	NA	TRBJ1-6	CASSQGSGTLHF	TGTGCCAGCAGCCAAGGATCGGGTACACTCCACTTT
NA	TRBV5-4	15	once	TRBJ2-5	CASSPRDKREETQYF	TGTGCCAGCAGCCCCCGGGACAAACGCGAAGAGACCCAGTACTTC
TRBD2	TRBV2	15	NA	TRBJ2-7	CASSEGSGDSYEQYF	TGTGCCAGCAGTGAAGGTAGCGGGGACTCCTACGAGCAGTACTTC
NA	TRBV19	15	NA	TRBJ1-5	CASSIDFPGLRPQHF	TGTGCCAGTAGTATAGATTTCCCAGGGTTGAGGCCCCAGCATTTT
NA	TRBV19	12	NA	TRBJ1-2	CASAVRSNGYTF	TGTGCCAGCGCAGTCAGGTCCAATGGCTACACCTTC
NA	TRBV7-2	14	NA	TRBJ2-7	CASSSTGAFYEQYF	TGTGCCAGCAGCTCCACTGGGGCATTCTACGAGCAGTACTTC
NA	TRBV11-2	15	NA	TRBJ2-7	CASSFSGRSSYEQYF	TGTGCCAGCAGCTTCAGTGGACGGAGCTCCTACGAGCAGTACTTC
NA	TRBV5-6	15	NA	TRBJ1-1	CASSALTEFNTEAFF	TGTGCCAGCAGCGCCTTGACAGAGTTCAACACTGAAGCTTTCTTT
NA	TRBV4-1	12	NA	TRBJ1-4	CASSPVREKLFF	TGCGCCAGCAGCCCAGTAAGGGAAAAACTGTTTTTT
NA	TRBV9	15	NA	TRBJ1-4	CASSALQARGEKLFF	TGTGCCAGCAGCGCCCTACAGGCTCGGGGTGAAAAACTGTTTTTT
TRBD1	TRBV6-5	15	NA	TRBJ1-3	CASSRQGDSGNTIYF	TGTGCCAGCAGTAGACAGGGGGATTCTGGAAACACCATATATTTT
NA	TRBV7-2	14	NA	TRBJ1-5	CASSPGPLLGPQHF	TGTGCCAGCAGCCCGGGCCCCCTTCTAGGGCCCCAGCATTTT
NA	TRBV5-1	15	NA	TRBJ2-5	CASSLVSGEQETQYF	TGCGCCAGCAGCTTGGTTAGCGGAGAACAAGAGACCCAGTACTTC
TRBD1	TRBV28	16	NA	TRBJ2-1	CASSLTGTGSYNEQFF	TGTGCCAGCAGTTTAACAGGGACAGGGTCCTACAATGAGCAGTTCTTC
NA	TRBV28	15	NA	TRBJ2-5	CASSLLGVGGETQYF	TGTGCCAGCAGTTTGTTAGGGGTCGGGGGAGAGACCCAGTACTTC
TRBD2	TRBV7-2	15	NA	TRBJ2-1	CASSSGLAAAKGQFF	TGTGCCAGCAGCTCTGGACTAGCGGCAGCGAAAGGGCAGTTCTTC
NA	TRBV20-1	14	NA	TRBJ1-1	CSASPPGRWTEAFF	TGCAGTGCTAGTCCCCCGGGGCGCTGGACTGAAGCTTTCTTT
NA	TRBV9	14	NA	TRBJ2-2	CASSVFLQTGELFF	TGTGCCAGCAGCGTATTCCTACAGACCGGGGAGCTGTTTTTT
NA	TRBV5-5	14	NA	TRBJ2-1	CASSEQGARGIGFF	TGTGCCAGCAGCGAACAGGGCGCCCGTGGAATAGGGTTCTTC
NA	TRBV4-2	16	NA	TRBJ2-5	CASSQVKGGPRETQYF	TGTGCCAGCAGCCAAGTGAAGGGAGGTCCTAGGGAGACCCAGTACTTC
TRBD1	TRBV28	18	NA	TRBJ1-5	CASKETGALFSSNQPQHF	TGTGCCAGCAAGGAGACAGGGGCCCTATTTTCTAGCAATCAGCCCCAGCATTTT